These 12 T cell receptor beta chains came from one sample sequenced in a study of blood T cell repertoires in COVID-19. The method was immunoSEQ multiplex PCR; TCRdb's version includes in-frame clones alone and lacks a portion of them. This table has more than 65,000 clones, over 80% appearing once. The sequencing input was peripheral blood. The receptors were sampled from a man in his 60s with active or convalescent COVID-19.

This chain joins TRBV7-2 and TRBJ2-5; 7 bases map to TRBD2. The CDR3 has 13 residues. V lost 6 bases and J lost 4; bases outside the gene matches: 5. CDR1 is SGHTA, CDR2 FQGNSA, per germline. DNA of the CDR3: TGTGCCAGCAGGCCGGGGGGAGGAGAGACCCAGTACTTC. This translates into CASRPGGGETQYF.

This clone was recorded a few times. The chain recombines TRBV6-5 with TRBJ1-1, with 7 bases identical to TRBD1. This CDR3 has 13 amino acids. Germline loops: CDR1 MNHEY, CDR2 SVGAGI. V was clipped by 6 bases and J by 1 base; unmatched bases: 2. CDR3 coding DNA: TGTGCCAGCAGAAGGACAGGGAACACTGAAGCTTTCTTT. Amino acid sequence: CASRRTGNTEAFF.

The V gene is TRBV28, the J gene TRBJ1-2, with D maybe TRBD1 (6 bases). CDR3 length: 14 residues. The V end lost 6 bases, the J end lost 0 bases, and 11 bases lay between the germline ends. The V gene's germline CDR1 is MDHEN and CDR2 SYDVKM. This CDR3 reads CASRDQGSNYGYTF. In DNA, the CDR3 is TGTGCCAGCAGGGATCAGGGGTCTAACTATGGCTACACCTTC.

The chain recombines TRBV4-1 with TRBJ2-1; 10 bases fit TRBD2. This CDR3 spans 15 amino acids. CDR1 is MGHRA and CDR2 is YSYEKL in the germline V gene. V shed 2 bases, J shed 3 bases, and the junction held 1 base outside the gene matches. The CDR3 is CASSQLAGDYNEQFF. The CDR3 coding sequence is TGCGCCAGCAGCCAACTAGCGGGGGACTACAATGAGCAGTTCTTC.

J is TRBJ1-2 and V is TRBV10-1, with 10 bases identical to TRBD1. The CDR3 is 19 amino acids. Germline-derived CDR1 and CDR2 are WNHNN and SYGVQD (reference sequence). V shed 0 bases and J 5 bases; nucleotides not matched to a gene: 15. The CDR3 reads CASSESVWRGDRGGYGYTF. The CDR3 bases are TGCGCCAGCAGTGAGTCGGTTTGGAGGGGGGACAGGGGTGGGTATGGCTACACCTTC.

The chain employs TRBV19 and TRBJ1-2, with D maybe TRBD1 (5 bases). This CDR3 region has 13 residues. V lost 8 bases and J 4 bases, leaving 14 bases between the germline ends. Germline values: CDR1 LNHDA, CDR2 SQIVND (reference sequence). The CDR3 DNA follows: TGTGCCAGTGACCAGGGAAACCCCTATGGCTACACCTTC. Its translation is CASDQGNPYGYTF.

V gene TRBV30 combines with J gene TRBJ1-2; 7 bases line up with TRBD1. The CDR3 extends over 13 amino acids. The germline gives CDR1 GTSNPN, CDR2 SVGIG (reference sequence). Trimming at V came to 8 bases and at J to 3 bases, leaving 9 bases not matched to a gene. CDR3 region: CATESTGDYGYTF. The CDR3 coding sequence is TGTGCCACCGAGTCTACAGGGGACTATGGCTACACCTTC.

The chain couples TRBV6-4 to TRBJ2-7, with 7 nucleotides matching TRBD1. Per germline, CDR1 MRHNA and CDR2 SNTAGT. V shed 5 bases, J shed 3 bases, and the junction held 7 bases outside the gene matches. The CDR3 runs 14 residues. CDR3 DNA sequence: TGTGCCAGCAGTTCCGGGACAGCCGTCTACGAGCAGTACTTC. Its protein product is CASSSGTAVYEQYF.

This clone was seen a handful of times. The chain recombines TRBV5-6 with TRBJ2-1; 8 bases agree with TRBD1. The length of the CDR3 is 15 residues. The V gene's germline CDR1 is SGHDT and CDR2 YYEEEE. Trimming took 4 bases from V and 9 from J; bases not matched to a gene: 12. In nucleotides, the CDR3 is TGTGCCAGCAGCCTCGGAGGACAGGGAGTGGGTGAGCAGTTCTTC. This translates into CASSLGGQGVGEQFF.

This clone was observed a few times. V and J are TRBV10-3 and TRBJ2-3; D might be TRBD1 (6 bases). The V gene's germline CDR1 is ENHRY and CDR2 SYGVKD. V lost 4 bases and J lost 3, with 11 bases in between. CDR3 size: 14 residues. CDR3 bases: TGTGCCATCAGTGCCGGTCAGGGGACAGATACGCAGTATTTT. Its translation: CAISAGQGTDTQYF.

V usage is TRBV5-4 and J usage is TRBJ2-3; TRBD1 might be the D (6 bases). Looked up from germline, CDR1 is SGHNT and CDR2 is YYREEE (reference sequence). Trimming removed 2 bases at V and 3 bases at J, with 7 bases between. The CDR3 runs 13 residues. The CDR3 sequence: CASSFQGTDTQYF. For the CDR3, the DNA is TGTGCCAGCAGCTTTCAGGGGACAGATACGCAGTATTTT.

The CDR3 bases are TGTGCCAGCAGCTCTCCGGGGGACGGATACTCTGGGGCCAACGTCCTGACTTTC. The encoded protein is CASSSPGDGYSGANVLTF. The rearrangement joins TRBV5-5 to TRBJ2-6; weak D call: TRBD2 (6 bases). The germline CDR1 and CDR2 sequences are SGHKS and YYEKEE (reference sequence). This CDR3 comprises 18 residues. V lost 3 bases to trimming and J lost 0 bases, with 16 bases between them.